These 30 T cell receptor beta chains came from one sample sequenced in a study of T cell responses to AZD1222 COVID-19 vaccine. Clones were read by immunoSEQ multiplex PCR, and TCRdb kept only the in-frame ones, dropping some. This listing includes about 140,000 clones. The sample consisted of peripheral blood. All receptors come from an adult in good health.

The rearrangement uses TRBV5-4 and TRBJ1-4; 8 bases line up with TRBD1. The germline CDR1 and CDR2 sequences are SGHNT and YYREEE (reference sequence). The CDR3 sequence is 14 residues long. The ends lost 0 bases at V and 7 bases at J; junction bases unmatched: 2. The CDR3 DNA is TGTGCCAGCAGCTTGGCAGGGGGCCTTGAAAAACTGTTTTTT. Translating gives CASSLAGGLEKLFF. Complete variable domain (other parts from reference TRBV5-4 and TRBJ1-4): ETGVTQSPTHLIKTRGQQVTLRCSSQSGHNTVSWYQQALGQGPQFIFQYYREEENGRGNFPPRFSGLQFPNYSSELNVNALELDDSALYLCASSLAGGLEKLFFGSGTQLSVL.

V is TRBV9 and J is TRBJ2-3; tentative D call: TRBD1 (6 bases). Germline V gene lookup returns CDR1 SGDLS and CDR2 YYNGEE. The CDR3 sequence is 13 residues long. The V and J ends lost 2 bases and 3 bases respectively, with 7 bases between them. The CDR3 region has the DNA TGTGCCAGCAGCGTTCAGGGGACAGATACGCAGTATTTT. Protein sequence: CASSVQGTDTQYF. Full variable domain (remainder filled in from reference TRBV9 and TRBJ2-3): DSGVTQTPKHLITATGQRVTLRCSPRSGDLSVYWYQQSLDQGLQFLIQYYNGEERAKGNILERFSAQQFPDLHSELNLSSLELGDSALYFCASSVQGTDTQYFGPGTRLTVL.

This chain connects TRBV10-2 to TRBJ2-5, with a tentative D call TRBD2 (5 bases). Trimming left V 0 bases short and J 2 bases short, with 7 bases between. The CDR3 has 14 residues. Germline loops: CDR1 WSHSY, CDR2 SAAADI. In DNA form, the CDR3 reads TGCGCCAGCAGTGAGTCTCTAGCACAAGAGACCCAGTACTTC. It specifies CASSESLAQETQYF.

As DNA, the CDR3 is TGTGCCATCAGTGACCGGGGAAAGGGTCCCTACGAGCAGTACTTC. Amino acid sequence: CAISDRGKGPYEQYF. The gene calls are TRBV10-3 and TRBJ2-7; weak D call: TRBD2 (5 bases). V lost 3 bases and J lost 2, with 14 bases in between. The CDR3 runs 15 residues. Germline CDR1 ENHRY, CDR2 SYGVKD.

V and J are TRBV5-5 and TRBJ2-5; 15 bases align to TRBD2. The CDR3 covers 16 residues. The germline CDR1 and CDR2 sequences are SGHKS and YYEKEE (reference sequence). V lost 4 bases, J lost 2 bases, and 3 bases stayed unmatched. This chain's CDR3 is CASSAGLAGGQETQYF. CDR3 DNA sequence: TGTGCCAGCAGCGCAGGACTAGCGGGGGGGCAAGAGACCCAGTACTTC.

The chain couples TRBV7-3 to TRBJ2-1, with D unclear. Germline-derived CDR1 and CDR2 are SGHTA and FQGTGA. Trimming left V 2 bases short and J 9 bases short, with 11 bases between. The CDR3 contains 13 residues. CDR3 loop: CASSLQISGEQFF. CDR3 nucleotide sequence: TGTGCCAGCAGCTTACAGATTAGTGGTGAGCAGTTCTTC. Together with reference TRBV7-3 and TRBJ2-1, the CDR3 gives the full variable domain: GAGVSQTPSNKVTEKGKYVELRCDPISGHTALYWYRQSLGQGPEFLIYFQGTGAADDSGLPNDRFFAVRPEGSVSTLKIQRTERGDSAVYLCASSLQISGEQFFGPGTRLTVL.

The chain carries TRBV2 and TRBJ2-7; no definite D call. The CDR3 loop spans 11 amino acids. V dropped 3 bases and J dropped 0 bases, with 0 bases sitting between them. Germline assignment: CDR1 SNHLY and CDR2 FYNNEI. The CDR3 loop is CASSDSYEQYF. In nucleotides, the CDR3 is TGTGCCAGCAGTGACTCCTACGAGCAGTACTTC.

The chain joins TRBV5-1 to TRBJ1-4; 7 bases fit TRBD1. The CDR3 totals 16 residues. V shed 1 base and J 0 bases; nucleotides not matched to a gene: 3. Germline CDR1 is SGHRS and CDR2 is YFSETQ. The CDR3 here is CASSLSGQTTNEKLFF. The CDR3 nucleotides are TGCGCCAGCAGCTTGTCGGGACAGACAACTAATGAAAAACTGTTTTTT.

The rearrangement links TRBV11-2 to TRBJ2-6, with 8 bases that match TRBD1. The length of the CDR3 is 17 residues. The J segment lost 0 bases and the V segment lost 3 bases, leaving 4 bases of the junction unmatched. Looked up from germline, CDR1 is SGHAT and CDR2 is FQNNGV. CDR3: CASSFPGQVSGANVLTF. The CDR3 nucleotides read TGTGCCAGCAGCTTCCCGGGACAGGTCTCTGGGGCCAACGTCCTGACTTTC.

Comment on this clone: The same CDR3 also results from other DNA sequences found in this sample. V gene TRBV5-1 combines with J gene TRBJ1-1; a possible D gene is TRBD1 (5 bases). Germline-derived CDR1 and CDR2 are SGHRS and YFSETQ. This CDR3 has 14 amino acids. Trimming took 0 bases from V and 1 from J, leaving 7 bases between them. The CDR3 DNA sequence: TGCGCCAGCAGCTTGGGTGGGGGGAACACTGAAGCTTTCTTT. Translation gives CASSLGGGNTEAFF.

The chain links TRBV6-6 to TRBJ1-2; possibly TRBD1 for D (6 bases). CDR1 is MNHNY and CDR2 is SVGAGI in the germline V gene (reference sequence). The CDR3 has 12 residues. V was shortened by 8 bases and J by 7 bases, with 14 bases between the two germline ends. In DNA, the CDR3 is TGTGCCAGCCGGGGGGGCTATAGTGGCTACACCTTC. This sequence encodes CASRGGYSGYTF.

The chain uses TRBV27 and TRBJ2-7, with 11 nucleotides matching TRBD1. The trim removed 3 bases at V and 2 bases at J, leaving 6 bases unmatched. Germline-derived CDR1 and CDR2 are MNHEY and SMNVEV (reference sequence). The length of the CDR3 is 16 residues. The DNA of the CDR3 is TGTGCCAGCAGTTTCCTGGGGGGACAGGGGGCCTACGAGCAGTACTTC. This codes for CASSFLGGQGAYEQYF.

J is TRBJ1-2 and V is TRBV19, with D unclear. The CDR3 sequence is 14 residues long. The germline V gene has CDR1 LNHDA and CDR2 SQIVND (reference sequence). The V gene lost 1 base and the J gene lost 4 bases, with 10 bases spanning the gap. CDR3: CASSIGGGPYGYTF. DNA of the CDR3: TGTGCCAGTAGTATAGGTGGAGGGCCCTATGGCTACACCTTC.

The rearrangement uses TRBV13 and TRBJ2-1, with TRBD2 matching 14 bases. The V gene end was trimmed by 5 bases and the J gene end by 9 bases; junction bases not matched to a gene: 3. CDR3 length: 14 amino acids. Germline-derived CDR1 and CDR2 are PRHDT and FYEKMQ (reference sequence). The CDR3 reads CASSRTSGGFEQFF. The CDR3 DNA follows: TGTGCCAGCAGCAGGACTAGCGGGGGGTTTGAGCAGTTCTTC.

The DNA for the CDR3 is TGCGCCAGCTCGAGGGGGGCAGCCAGCAATCAGCCCCAGCATTTT. Translated: CASSRGAASNQPQHF. The rearrangement uses TRBV4-1 and TRBJ1-5; the D gene is possibly TRBD1 (6 bases). The germline CDR1 and CDR2 sequences are MGHRA and YSYEKL. This CDR3 has 15 residues. The ends were cut back, 8 bases at V and 1 base at J, with 15 bases in the middle.

The chain joins TRBV3-1 (or the pseudogene TRBV3-2) to TRBJ2-1; D is unresolved. The CDR3 loop spans 14 amino acids. The germline V gene has CDR1 LGHDT and CDR2 YNNKEL (reference sequence). Between the trimmed V and J ends, which lost 1 base and 9 bases, there was a span of 13 bases. CDR3 nucleotides: TGTGCCAGCAGCCAAGGAGTATGGGAAGCTGAGCAGTTCTTC. Translating it yields CASSQGVWEAEQFF.

The chain is built from TRBV27 and TRBJ1-5; D gene ambiguous. Germline loops: CDR1 MNHEY, CDR2 SMNVEV (reference sequence). CDR3 length equals 13 residues. V lost 3 bases and J lost 6, with 9 bases in between. The CDR3, as DNA: TGTGCCAGCAGTTTGGGTGGCAGTCAGCCCCAGCATTTT. This translates into CASSLGGSQPQHF.

The V call is TRBV7-8, the J call TRBJ2-7, with D tentatively TRBD1 (6 bases). This CDR3 has 17 amino acids. Germline lookup yields CDR1 SGHVS and CDR2 FQNEAQ. The V and J ends lost 2 bases and 2 bases respectively, with 19 bases between them. The CDR3 spells CASSLNRGSQGAYEQYF. The CDR3 coding sequence is TGTGCCAGCAGCTTAAATAGGGGGTCCCAGGGAGCCTACGAGCAGTACTTC.

The CDR3 here is CASSYTYTGNLPNYGYTF. CDR3 coding DNA: TGTGCCAGCAGCTACACGTACACCGGGAACTTACCTAACTATGGCTACACCTTC. The chain joins TRBV5-6 to TRBJ1-2, with no clear D. CDR1 and CDR2 from the germline V gene are SGHDT and YYEEEE. Deletions cut 3 bases from V and 0 bases from J, with 21 bases between. The CDR3 loop spans 18 amino acids.

The J gene is TRBJ1-2, the V gene TRBV7-9, with 10 bases that match TRBD1. With V trimmed by 5 bases and J by 4 bases, 7 bases remained unmatched. Germline V gene data show CDR1 as SEHNR and CDR2 as FQNEAQ (reference sequence). The CDR3 is made up of 15 amino acids. The CDR3 loop reads CASSPPRDRGYGYTF. The CDR3, as DNA: TGTGCCAGCAGCCCACCGCGGGACAGGGGCTATGGCTACACCTTC.

The V and J genes are TRBV7-2 and TRBJ2-3, with a possible D match to TRBD2 (6 bases). The V gene lost 1 base and the J gene lost 3 bases, with 8 bases spanning the gap. The CDR3 contains 14 residues. The germline gives CDR1 SGHTA, CDR2 FQGNSA. The CDR3 sequence is CASSLVGGTDTQYF. DNA of the CDR3: TGTGCCAGCAGCTTAGTGGGGGGAACAGATACGCAGTATTTT.

The chain carries TRBV27 and TRBJ2-7; TRBD2 is a possible D gene (7 bases). Germline CDR1 MNHEY, CDR2 SMNVEV (reference sequence). Deletions cut 3 bases from V and 3 bases from J, with 21 bases between. This CDR3 comprises 17 residues. For the CDR3, the DNA is TGTGCCAGCAGTTTCCGGGCAGCGGGACACCGAGACTACGAGCAGTACTTC. Amino acid sequence: CASSFRAAGHRDYEQYF.

This sequence joins TRBV5-4 and TRBJ2-3; 11 bases map to TRBD2. Germline CDR1 reads SGHNT; CDR2 reads YYREEE (reference sequence). The V and J ends lost 3 bases and 5 bases, in that order; junction bases with no gene match: 8. The CDR3 contains 16 residues. CDR3 in DNA: TGTGCCAGCAGCTCTATAGCGGGGGGGCAGAGAGATACGCAGTATTTT. As protein: CASSSIAGGQRDTQYF.

This sequence joins TRBV6-5 and TRBJ2-7; unclear D gene. Germline V gene sequence: CDR1 MNHEY, CDR2 SVGAGI. Trimming left V 2 bases short and J 6 bases short, with 11 bases between. The CDR3 spans 13 residues. In DNA form, the CDR3 reads TGTGCCAGCAGTTACGCCCACGGTTCCGAGCAGTACTTC. Translated, it gives CASSYAHGSEQYF.

The chain links TRBV18 to TRBJ2-7, with D tentatively TRBD1 (6 bases). This CDR3 is 14 amino acids long. The germline V gene has CDR1 KGHSH and CDR2 LQKENI. With 1 base removed from V and 2 bases from J, the gap between germline ends came to 9 bases. CDR3 sequence (DNA): TGTGCCAGCTCACCACGACAGGTTGCCTACGAGCAGTACTTC. Translated: CASSPRQVAYEQYF. The full variable domain, with the rest looked up from reference TRBV18 and TRBJ2-7, is NAGVMQNPRHLVRRRGQEARLRCSPMKGHSHVYWYRQLPEEGLKFMVYLQKENIIDESGMPKERFSAEFPKEGPSILRIQQVVRGDSAAYFCASSPRQVAYEQYFGPGTRLTVT.

V and J are TRBV3-1 (or the pseudogene TRBV3-2) and TRBJ1-1; unclear D gene. Germline V gives CDR1 LGHDT, CDR2 YNNKEL (reference sequence). The CDR3 totals 14 residues. Trimming left V 3 bases short and J 1 base short, with 9 bases between. The CDR3 bases are TGTGCCAGCAGCCAGTTATCGGAGAACACTGAAGCTTTCTTT. It yields the protein CASSQLSENTEAFF.

CDR3 DNA sequence: TGTGCCAGCAGCTTAGGGGGCCAGGCTAATGAGCAGTTCTTC. It specifies CASSLGGQANEQFF. The chain carries TRBV7-9 and TRBJ2-1; TRBD1 is a possible D gene (5 bases). Germline CDR1 reads SEHNR; CDR2 reads FQNEAQ (reference sequence). V lost 1 base, J lost 7 bases, and 11 bases lay in between. The CDR3 is 14 residues long. Full variable domain (outside the CDR3, taken from reference TRBV7-9 and TRBJ2-1): DTGVSQNPRHKITKRGQNVTFRCDPISEHNRLYWYRQTLGQGPEFLTYFQNEAQLEKSRLLSDRFSAERPKGSFSTLEIQRTEQGDSAMYLCASSLGGQANEQFFGPGTRLTVL.

The gene calls are TRBV29-1 and TRBJ1-2; D remains unclear. This CDR3 is built from 12 residues. V lost 1 base, J lost 4 bases, and 7 bases lay in between. Germline V gene sequence: CDR1 SQVTM, CDR2 ANQGSEA. The CDR3 here is CSVEVRSYGYTF. In DNA, the CDR3 is TGCAGCGTTGAAGTGCGGTCCTATGGCTACACCTTC.

The V gene is TRBV5-6, the J gene TRBJ1-2, with D uncertain. The CDR3 is 14 residues long. In germline, CDR1 is SGHDT, CDR2 YYEEEE. The germline V and J ends were trimmed by 4 bases and 4 bases, with 14 bases remaining between them. Written as DNA, the CDR3 is TGTGCCAGCAGCCGTGGGCGGCCTTCCTATGGCTACACCTTC. It codes for CASSRGRPSYGYTF.

The chain links TRBV5-1 to TRBJ1-2, with D tentatively TRBD1 (6 bases). There are 18 residues in the CDR3. Germline lookup yields CDR1 SGHRS and CDR2 YFSETQ. V was trimmed by 0 bases and J by 3 bases, leaving 21 bases between them. The CDR3 sequence: CASSLAGRGLVDDYGYTF. DNA of the CDR3: TGCGCCAGCAGCTTGGCTGGCAGGGGTTTGGTTGACGACTATGGCTACACCTTC.